Below are 2 T cell receptor beta chains sequenced from a single sample in a study of T-cell memory formation after mild COVID-19. TCRdb redid the calling of the 5' RACE reads with MiXCR, one entry per CDR3 protein. The repertoire holds more than 25,000 distinct CDR3 sequences, about 16% seen once, with roughly 1.5% in the top ten. The sample was PBMCs or a T cell subset sorted from them (not recorded which). Receptors originate from an adult who had mild COVID-19 (a few samples of this study predate the infection). Cell type and time point are not known.

The chain joins TRBV7-9 to TRBJ1-1; perhaps TRBD1 as D (5 bases). Germline V gives CDR1 SEHNR, CDR2 FQNEAQ (reference sequence). Trimming took off 1 base at V and 8 bases at J, with 11 bases between the two ends. This CDR3 spans 13 amino acids. CDR3 nucleotides: TGTGCCAGCAGCTTAGTATCCAGGGAGGAAGCTTTCTTT. Its protein is CASSLVSREEAFF. Combining the CDR3 with reference TRBV7-9 and TRBJ1-1 gives the whole variable domain DTGVSQNPRHKITKRGQNVTFRCDPISEHNRLYWYRQTLGQGPEFLTYFQNEAQLEKSRLLSDRFSAERPKGSFSTLEIQRTEQGDSAMYLCASSLVSREEAFFGQGTRLTVV.

This clonotype was observed many times. J is TRBJ1-4 and V is TRBV6-5; D unresolved. Germline values: CDR1 MNHEY, CDR2 SVGAGI. Trimming removed 4 bases from V and 14 bases from J, with 14 bases in between. This CDR3 has 12 amino acids. The CDR3 sequence is CASSFDGKGLFF. CDR3 bases: TGTGCCAGCAGTTTCGACGGAAAAGGGCTGTTTTTT.